What follows describes a single T cell receptor (beta chain). The antigen it recognizes is unknown. The sample holds no much larger clone one base away, and base qualities are not on file. The sample's time point label, decoded: baseline before first vaccination. Vaccinee samples were obtained from the UK trials COV001 and COV002, which included a single-blind randomized controlled phase 2/3 trial of AZD1222 (ChAdOx1 nCoV-19) in healthy adults. For TCRbeta chain sequencing, PBMC samples from trial participants were taken at day 0 and at day 28 after the second dose. These data belong to a study of T cell responses to AZD1222 COVID-19 vaccine (dated by TCRdb to the early 2020s). Looking at the study overall: AZD1222 recipients given second doses at about 4 weeks or at about 12 weeks were pooled, since spike-specific TCR depth and breadth were not found to differ between the two schedules. A total of 230 to 250 trial participants underwent TCR sequencing, of whom about 210 had received two doses of AZD1222 and some 26 had received two doses of the MenACWY control vaccine. Trial participants were enrolled by age into subgroups of 18-55, 56-69 and 70-plus years, and roughly 160, 29 and 62 TCR-sequenced participants, respectively, were included in these subgroups.

CDR1 LGHDT and CDR2 YNNKEL were looked up in the germline V gene (reference sequence). Its CDR3 holds 15 amino acids, cysteine through phenylalanine. Only the CDR3 DNA is retained, 45 bases long and in frame from the first base. The germline ends are 10 bases apart after V is trimmed by 5 bases and J by 0 bases. The CDR3 regions of human TCRbeta chains were analyzed by immunosequencing. The authors' analysis ran thus. Repertoire TCRs were matched against a reference library of SARS-CoV-2-specific TCRs generated with the MIRA antigen-specificity platform. Breadth meant the fraction of unique TCRs that were SARS-CoV-2-associated, whereas depth meant the fraction of total T cells that were SARS-CoV-2-associated. Using the MIRA data, each spike-specific TCR was assigned both to the spike region to which the TCR was reactive and to a CD4 or CD8 class. Log10-transformed breadth and depth values were compared by one-way ANOVA with Sidak's multiple comparisons tests. In TCRdb, the immuneACCESS table is reduced to in-frame sequences with V and J assigned. These tables do not hold every clone; where another copy was compared, an unresolved V gene accounts for under half, and the others remain unexplained. The DNA was the basis for D and trimming; V, J and clone size are from that table. The sample table holds some 120,000 clones, of which approximately 93% were seen once. The ten largest make up around 0.91% of the sample.

General study outcomes and caveats: Conclusions about previously exposed vaccinees are limited because only five to seven AZD1222 recipients were SARS-CoV-2 seropositive at baseline. Participants were mostly white British, with more females than males. The authors suggested clonal diversity may have been underestimated. The vaccine-associated CD4 TCRs covered the entire spike protein, and the dominant responses fell in regions 160-218 and 743-854. Because no samples from the day 14 peak response were available, repertoires could be characterized only after the peak T cell response. Reportedly, almost half of the unique spike-specific TCRs recognized epitopes lying outside the regions that are mutated in the B.1.351 and B.1.1.7 variants. A significant rise in spike-specific TCR breadth and depth was observed after two AZD1222 doses relative to day 0 and relative to MenACWY recipients. The 56-69-year group was small, and its depth increase did not reach significance, likely because of low power.

This clonotype was obtained from an adult in good health. The specimen was peripheral blood, collected on day 0 of AZD1222 vaccination. The chain uses TRBV3-1 (or the pseudogene TRBV3-2) and TRBJ1-4; the D gene lacks a confident call. The CDR3 amino acid sequence is: CASSSQDSTNEKLFF. The base sequence is TGTGCCAGCAGCTCCCAGGATTCAACTAATGAAAAACTGTTTTTT.